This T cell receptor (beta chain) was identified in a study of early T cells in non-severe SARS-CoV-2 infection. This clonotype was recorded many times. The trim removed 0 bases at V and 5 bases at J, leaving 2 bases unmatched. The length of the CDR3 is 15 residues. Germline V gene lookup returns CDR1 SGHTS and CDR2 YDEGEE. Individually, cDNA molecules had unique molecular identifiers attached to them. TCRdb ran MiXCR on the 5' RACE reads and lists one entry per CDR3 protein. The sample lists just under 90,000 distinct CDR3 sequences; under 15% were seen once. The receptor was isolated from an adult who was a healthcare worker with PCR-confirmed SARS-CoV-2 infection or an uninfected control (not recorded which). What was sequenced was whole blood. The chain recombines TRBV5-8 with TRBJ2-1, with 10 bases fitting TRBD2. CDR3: CASSLGLAGDNEQFF. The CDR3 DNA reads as TGTGCCAGCAGCTTGGGGCTAGCGGGAGACAATGAGCAGTTCTTC.